This TCR beta chain originates from a study of T cells in Graves' hyperthyroidism and ophthalmopathy. Study-level background: Before any treatment, at initial diagnosis, peripheral blood was collected.

Using RNA transcripts as the source, TCR beta CDR3 regions were amplified. First-round RT-PCR with HTBI primers amplified the TCR CDR3 region. TCRdb recomputed calls from the multiplex PCR reads with MiXCR, one row per CDR3 protein. The data hold more than 550,000 distinct CDR3 sequences, with roughly a sixth observed a single time. Broader study findings: Within blood appeared most thyroid clonotypes that had expanded above 0.001.

Germline values: CDR1 LGHDT, CDR2 YNNKEL (reference sequence). V lost 5 bases, J lost 11 bases, and 18 bases lay in between. The CDR3 totals 13 residues. This clonotype came up many times. Its antigen is unidentified. Patients aged 18 to 65 had newly diagnosed hyperthyroidism lasting under 2 months. The blood sample was taken at first hyperthyroidism diagnosis, before any ophthalmopathy symptoms. The clonotype originates from a woman between 50 and 59 years old with Graves' hyperthyroidism that later progressed to Graves' ophthalmopathy. Sequences were obtained from blood. The chain employs TRBV3-1 and TRBJ1-1; D remains unclear. The chain's CDR3 is CASSARGSKVAFF. The CDR3 DNA sequence: TGTGCCAGCAGCGCCCGAGGCTCCAAAGTGGCTTTCTTT.